This entry is about one T cell receptor (beta chain). In the original processing: By means of reference gene primer amplification, nucleated cell counts were estimated. TCRdb's copy holds only in-frame clones and misses some; the assay was immunoSEQ multiplex PCR. The V and J calls and the clone size are those of that table, but D and trimming were determined from the DNA. The table lists some 260,000 clones, 87% of them singletons, with under 6.5% in the top ten. Participant age was 18 to 89 years, and participants resided in roughly 24 US areas. Participant-reported clinical history was the basis for cohort assignment. The sample is drawn from a study of blood T cell repertoires in COVID-19. Overall study: From the United States, Italy and Spain came samples of acute and convalescent COVID-19.

V dropped 2 bases and J dropped 4; count of bases not matched to a gene: 9. Germline V gene lookup returns CDR1 SGDLS and CDR2 YYNGEE. This CDR3 is built from 16 residues. The chain carries TRBV9 and TRBJ2-7; TRBD1 agrees at 10 bases. Specimen: PBMCs or T cells enriched from blood (not recorded which). The clonotype was recovered from a woman in her twenties or thirties with acute COVID-19. The CDR3 protein is CASSVGVGQGPYEQYF. DNA for the CDR3: TGTGCCAGCAGCGTTGGGGTGGGACAGGGGCCTTACGAGCAGTACTTC.